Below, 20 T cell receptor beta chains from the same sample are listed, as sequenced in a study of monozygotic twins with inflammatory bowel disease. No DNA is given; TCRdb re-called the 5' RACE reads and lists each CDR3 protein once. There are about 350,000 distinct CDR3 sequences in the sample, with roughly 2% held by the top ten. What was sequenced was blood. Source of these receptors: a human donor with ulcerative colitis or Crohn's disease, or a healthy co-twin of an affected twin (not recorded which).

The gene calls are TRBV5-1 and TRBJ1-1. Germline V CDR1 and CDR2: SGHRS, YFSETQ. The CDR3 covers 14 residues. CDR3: CASSMDSSFSEAFF.

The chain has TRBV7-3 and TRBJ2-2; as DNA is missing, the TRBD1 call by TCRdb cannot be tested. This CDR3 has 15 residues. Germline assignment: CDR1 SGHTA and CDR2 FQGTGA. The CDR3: CASSPDRVGTGELFF.

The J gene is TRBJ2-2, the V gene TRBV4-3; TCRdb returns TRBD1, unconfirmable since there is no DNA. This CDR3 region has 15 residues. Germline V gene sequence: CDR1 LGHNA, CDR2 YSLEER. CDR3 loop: CASSQGRSQGGELFF.

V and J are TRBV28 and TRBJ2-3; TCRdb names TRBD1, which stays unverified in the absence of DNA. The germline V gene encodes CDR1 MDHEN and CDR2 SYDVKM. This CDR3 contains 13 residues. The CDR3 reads CASSTTGADTQYF.

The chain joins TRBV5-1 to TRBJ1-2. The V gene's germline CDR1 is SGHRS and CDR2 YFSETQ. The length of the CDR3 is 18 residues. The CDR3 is CASSPAQYGTPSNYGYTF.

CDR3 sequence reads: CASSLWASGRSMAGELFF. The V gene is TRBV12-3 or TRBV12-4, the J gene TRBJ2-2; TCRdb's D call of TRBD2 is untestable without DNA. This CDR3 contains 18 residues.

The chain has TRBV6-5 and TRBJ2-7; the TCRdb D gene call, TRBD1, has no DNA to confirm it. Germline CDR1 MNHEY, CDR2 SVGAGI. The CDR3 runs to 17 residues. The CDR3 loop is CASSYSALGASSYEQYF.

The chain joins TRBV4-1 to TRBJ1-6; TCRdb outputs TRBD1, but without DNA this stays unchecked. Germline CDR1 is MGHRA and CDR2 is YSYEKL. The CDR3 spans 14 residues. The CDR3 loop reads CASSQGEGSSPLHF.

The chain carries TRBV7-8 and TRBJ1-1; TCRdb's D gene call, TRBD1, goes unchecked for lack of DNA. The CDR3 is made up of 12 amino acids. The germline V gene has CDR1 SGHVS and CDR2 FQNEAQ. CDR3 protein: CASSSSTGEAFF.

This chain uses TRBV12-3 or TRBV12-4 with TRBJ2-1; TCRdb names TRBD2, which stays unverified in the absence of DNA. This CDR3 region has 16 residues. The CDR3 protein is CASSPELAGGPNEQFF.

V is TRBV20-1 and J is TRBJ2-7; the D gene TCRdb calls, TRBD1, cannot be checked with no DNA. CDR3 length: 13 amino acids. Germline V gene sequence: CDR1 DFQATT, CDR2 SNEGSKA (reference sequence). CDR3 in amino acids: CSAPRTGDYEQYF.

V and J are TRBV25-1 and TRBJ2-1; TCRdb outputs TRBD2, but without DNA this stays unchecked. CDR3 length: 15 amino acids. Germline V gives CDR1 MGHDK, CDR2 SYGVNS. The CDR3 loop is CASSTHGGRYNEQFF. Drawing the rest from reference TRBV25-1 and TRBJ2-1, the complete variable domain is EADIYQTPRYLVIGTGKKITLECSQTMGHDKMYWYQQDPGMELHLIHYSYGVNSTEKGDLSSESTVSRIRTEHFPLTLESARPSHTSQYLCASSTHGGRYNEQFFGPGTRLTVL.

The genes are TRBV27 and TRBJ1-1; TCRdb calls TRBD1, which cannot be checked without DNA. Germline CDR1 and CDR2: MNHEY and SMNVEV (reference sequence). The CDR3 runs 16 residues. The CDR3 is CASSLSSGFGGTEAFF.

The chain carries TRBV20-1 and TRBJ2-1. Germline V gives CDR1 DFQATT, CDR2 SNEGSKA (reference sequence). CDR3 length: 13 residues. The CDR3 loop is CSGSGESYNEQFF.

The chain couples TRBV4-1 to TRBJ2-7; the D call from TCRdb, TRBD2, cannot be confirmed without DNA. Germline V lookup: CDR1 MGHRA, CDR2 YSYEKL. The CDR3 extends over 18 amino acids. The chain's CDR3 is CASSQDLAIGGREYEQYF.

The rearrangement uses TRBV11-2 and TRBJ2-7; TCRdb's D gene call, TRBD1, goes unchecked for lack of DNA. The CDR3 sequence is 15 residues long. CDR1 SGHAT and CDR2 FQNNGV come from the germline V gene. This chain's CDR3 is CASSPGYTAGYEQYF.

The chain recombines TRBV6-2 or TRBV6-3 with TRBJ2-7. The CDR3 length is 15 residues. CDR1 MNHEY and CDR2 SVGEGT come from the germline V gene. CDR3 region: CASSYLTVIAYEQYF.

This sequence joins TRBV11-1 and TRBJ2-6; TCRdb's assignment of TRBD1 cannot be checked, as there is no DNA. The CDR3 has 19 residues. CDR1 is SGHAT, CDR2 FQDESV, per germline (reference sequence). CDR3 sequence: CASSRPDRGLEAGANVLTF.

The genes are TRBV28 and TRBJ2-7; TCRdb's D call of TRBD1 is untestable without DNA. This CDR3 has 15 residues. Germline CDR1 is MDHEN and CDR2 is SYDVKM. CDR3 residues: CASISRGALSYEQYF.

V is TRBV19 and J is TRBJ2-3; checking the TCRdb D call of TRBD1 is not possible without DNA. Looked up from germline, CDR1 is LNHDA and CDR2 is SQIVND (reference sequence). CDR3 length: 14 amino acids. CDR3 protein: CATRQGFPTDTQYF.